The 27 T cell receptor beta chains reported below all come from one sample, sequenced in a study of shared clonotypes between healthy human individuals. The assay was immunoSEQ multiplex PCR, and TCRdb's table has in-frame clones only and misses some. The top ten hold approximately 1.7% of the sample, which has approximately 2,000,000 clones, over 85% seen once. As defined, naive CD8 cells were CD45RO-negative and positively selected for CCR7, with terminally differentiated effector memory CD45RA+ cells excluded. Source material: naive CD8+ T cells from PBMCs. These receptors all come from a man aged 18 to 29 in good health. Some clones in this sample may be carry-over from other donors' samples.

In regard to this clone: Additional DNA sequences in this sample encode the identical CDR3. The V and J genes are TRBV7-3 and TRBJ2-1; D remains ambiguous. Trimming removed 0 bases from V and 9 bases from J, with 6 bases in between. Looked up from germline, CDR1 is SGHTA and CDR2 is FQGTGA. This CDR3 is built from 12 residues. CDR3 DNA: TGTGCCAGCAGCTTAACTGGTAGTGAGCAGTTCTTC. This sequence encodes CASSLTGSEQFF.

The V gene is TRBV2, the J gene TRBJ2-3; D is undetermined. The CDR3 consists of 15 residues. Germline loops: CDR1 SNHLY, CDR2 FYNNEI. V lost 3 bases, J lost 1 base, and 11 bases lay in between. This CDR3 reads CASSERLTRTDTQYF. The CDR3 coding sequence is TGTGCCAGCAGTGAGAGACTTACACGCACAGATACGCAGTATTTT.

The V gene is TRBV12-5, the J gene TRBJ2-7; the D gene could be TRBD1 or TRBD2 (5 bases each). Looked up from germline, CDR1 is LGHNT and CDR2 is FRNRAP. This CDR3 contains 13 residues. The V and J ends lost 4 bases and 0 bases respectively, with 7 bases between them. The CDR3 sequence is CASGWDGSYEQYF. CDR3 nucleotide sequence: TGTGCTAGTGGTTGGGACGGCTCCTACGAGCAGTACTTC. Using reference TRBV12-5 and TRBJ2-7 for the parts outside the CDR3, the full variable domain is DARVTQTPRHKVTEMGQEVTMRCQPILGHNTVFWYRQTMMQGLELLAYFRNRAPLDDSGMPKDRFSAEMPDATLATLKIQPSEPRDSAVYFCASGWDGSYEQYFGPGTRLTVT.

On this clone itself: Its ends do not fully match the called genes, so a read error is possible. The rearrangement uses TRBV7-3 and TRBJ2-7, with D possibly matching TRBD1 (5 bases). Germline values: CDR1 SGHTA, CDR2 FQGTGA. This CDR3 contains 10 residues. Here the CDR3 DNA reads TGTGCCAGCAGCTTCGACAGCCCAGACTTC. This gives the protein CASSFDSPDF.

The chain is built from TRBV27 and TRBJ2-3, with 7 bases lining up with TRBD2. Unmatched junction bases numbered 9, after V lost 4 bases and J lost 5 bases. CDR1 is MNHEY, CDR2 SMNVEV, per germline (reference sequence). The CDR3 has 15 residues. CDR3 nucleotide sequence: TGTGCCAGCAGTTCCCCAGCGGGGTCGGTAGATACGCAGTATTTT. Its translation is CASSSPAGSVDTQYF.

This chain joins TRBV7-9 and TRBJ1-1, with D perhaps matching TRBD1 (6 bases). The germline V and J ends were trimmed by 10 bases and 9 bases, with 18 bases remaining between them. Per the germline V gene, CDR1 is SEHNR and CDR2 is FQNEAQ (reference sequence). This CDR3 spans 12 amino acids. The CDR3 coding sequence is TGTGCCACCGAATGGGGGGCAGGGAAAGCTTTCTTT. The encoded protein is CATEWGAGKAFF.

The chain combines TRBV9 with TRBJ2-1; 8 bases are a match to TRBD1. The CDR3 consists of 13 residues. Losses at the gene ends were 7 bases for V and 4 bases for J; bases not matched to a gene: 4. Germline CDR1 is SGDLS and CDR2 is YYNGEE. The CDR3 sequence is CASGQGPYNEQFF. The CDR3 DNA reads TGTGCCAGCGGACAGGGACCTTACAATGAGCAGTTCTTC.

The chain uses TRBV6-6 and TRBJ2-6; unclear D gene. CDR3 size: 13 residues. Trimming took 5 bases from V and 4 from J, leaving 6 bases between them. Germline V lookup: CDR1 MNHNY, CDR2 SVGAGI (reference sequence). In DNA, the CDR3 is TGTGCCAGCAGTCCCCTGGGGGCCAACGTCCTGACTTTC. Encoded protein: CASSPLGANVLTF.

Comment on this clone: Other DNA variants within this sample encode the same CDR3. This chain links TRBV5-4 with TRBJ2-7; D possibly corresponds to TRBD2 (5 bases). Trimming removed 0 bases from V and 2 bases from J, with 9 bases in between. Germline CDR1 reads SGHNT; CDR2 reads YYREEE (reference sequence). This CDR3 has 14 amino acids. CDR3 sequence (DNA): TGTGCCAGCAGCTTGGAGAGAGGGCCCTACGAGCAGTACTTC. Translating gives CASSLERGPYEQYF.

The V gene is TRBV9, the J gene TRBJ2-5; 9 nucleotides agree with TRBD2. Germline loops: CDR1 SGDLS, CDR2 YYNGEE. Unmatched junction bases numbered 3, after V lost 0 bases and J lost 6 bases. The CDR3 covers 14 residues. The CDR3 DNA reads as TGTGCCAGCAGCGTAGGTAGCGGGAGTAAGACCCAGTACTTC. The encoded protein is CASSVGSGSKTQYF.

The rearrangement links TRBV27 to TRBJ1-5, with 8 positions matching TRBD1. Germline trimming cut 11 bases from V and 4 bases from J; bases unmatched to any gene: 10. There are 14 residues in the CDR3. Germline CDR1 reads MNHEY; CDR2 reads SMNVEV (reference sequence). In DNA form, the CDR3 reads TGTGCCGTAACGGACAGGGCCGGTAATCAGCCCCAGCATTTT. Translated: CAVTDRAGNQPQHF.

The V and J genes are TRBV5-6 and TRBJ2-7, with a possible D match to TRBD2 (6 bases). The CDR3 length is 13 residues. Trimming took 6 bases from V and 0 from J, leaving 10 bases between them. Germline values: CDR1 SGHDT, CDR2 YYEEEE. CDR3 sequence: CASTGRGSYEQYF. The CDR3 DNA sequence: TGTGCCAGCACCGGGCGGGGCTCCTACGAGCAGTACTTC. Filled out from reference TRBV5-6 and TRBJ2-7, the complete variable domain reads DAGVTQSPTHLIKTRGQQVTLRCSPKSGHDTVSWYQQALGQGPQFIFQYYEEEERQRGNFPDRFSGHQFPNYSSELNVNALLLGDSALYLCASTGRGSYEQYFGPGTRLTVT.

The rearrangement links TRBV27 to TRBJ2-6, with TRBD1 identical over 8 bases. The CDR3 covers 16 residues. Looked up from germline, CDR1 is MNHEY and CDR2 is SMNVEV (reference sequence). V gave up 8 bases and J gave up 0 bases; unmatched junction bases: 6. For the CDR3, the DNA is TGTGCCAGCGGACAGGGACCGGGCTCTGGGGCCAACGTCCTGACTTTC. Translation gives CASGQGPGSGANVLTF.

The rearrangement joins TRBV21-1 to TRBJ1-5. TRBV21-1 has pseudogene status. The CDR3 consists of 14 residues. The CDR3 region is CASSWGFDNQPQHF. As DNA, the CDR3 is TGTGCCAGCAGCTGGGGATTTGACAATCAGCCCCAGCATTTT.

This clone has only one observation. The chain has TRBV4-1 and TRBJ2-1; 9 nucleotides match TRBD1. Germline assignment: CDR1 MGHRA and CDR2 YSYEKL. V trimming: 4 bases; J trimming: 2 bases; junction bases outside the gene matches: 12. The CDR3 covers 18 residues. This chain's CDR3 is CASSRAVSGTGPYNEQFF. CDR3 DNA: TGCGCCAGCAGCCGTGCCGTTTCCGGGACAGGGCCCTACAATGAGCAGTTCTTC.

The V call is TRBV10-2, the J call TRBJ2-3, with no clear D. The V end was cut by 3 bases, the J end by 1 base, with 5 bases between. The germline CDR1 and CDR2 sequences are WSHSY and SAAADI. The CDR3 has 13 amino acids. CDR3 sequence: CASSDGRTDTQYF. The CDR3 nucleotides read TGCGCCAGCAGTGACGGCCGCACAGATACGCAGTATTTT.

The rearrangement joins TRBV10-2 to TRBJ2-2; D ambiguous. The CDR3 totals 16 residues. Between the trimmed V and J ends, which lost 6 bases and 0 bases, there was a span of 14 bases. Per the germline V gene, CDR1 is WSHSY and CDR2 is SAAADI. CDR3 amino acids: CASSPVRFANTGELFF. The CDR3 DNA is TGCGCCAGCAGCCCCGTAAGATTCGCGAACACCGGGGAGCTGTTTTTT.

The chain links TRBV5-4 to TRBJ1-1; D not resolved. CDR3 length equals 15 residues. The V and J ends lost 1 base and 7 bases respectively, with 17 bases between them. Germline CDR1 is SGHNT and CDR2 is YYREEE (reference sequence). CDR3 in amino acids: CASSLSFGRVFEAFF. CDR3 nucleotide sequence: TGTGCCAGCAGCTTGAGTTTCGGGAGGGTGTTTGAAGCTTTCTTT.

V is TRBV2 and J is TRBJ2-7, with 7 bases aligning to TRBD1. The trim removed 5 bases at V and 3 bases at J, leaving 10 bases unmatched. In germline, CDR1 is SNHLY, CDR2 FYNNEI. CDR3 length: 15 residues. This chain's CDR3 is CASSTRQGGIYEQYF. In DNA, the CDR3 is TGTGCCAGCAGTACCCGACAGGGCGGTATCTACGAGCAGTACTTC.

In its sample, this clone was seen once. The chain uses TRBV5-8 and TRBJ2-5; D may match TRBD1 or TRBD2 (5 bases each). Trimming left V 5 bases short and J 2 bases short, with 13 bases between. Germline CDR1 reads SGHTS; CDR2 reads YDEGEE. The CDR3 consists of 14 residues. The CDR3 sequence: CASRDEGWQETQYF. The DNA of the CDR3 is TGTGCCAGCAGGGACGAGGGGTGGCAAGAGACCCAGTACTTC.

About this clone itself: Other nucleotide sequences in the sample specify the same CDR3. The V gene is TRBV7-9, the J gene TRBJ2-7; 13 bases are a match to TRBD2. The V and J ends lost 4 bases and 3 bases, in that order; junction bases with no gene match: 3. The CDR3 is 15 residues long. Germline loops: CDR1 SEHNR, CDR2 FQNEAQ (reference sequence). CDR3 in amino acids: CASSSGLAGLYEQYF. CDR3 DNA: TGTGCCAGCAGCTCGGGACTAGCGGGGCTCTACGAGCAGTACTTC.

The J gene is TRBJ2-5, the V gene TRBV7-9, with unresolved D. Trimming pared 2 bases from V and 3 bases from J, leaving 13 bases between. The CDR3 runs to 15 residues. CDR1 is SEHNR and CDR2 is FQNEAQ in the germline V gene (reference sequence). This CDR3 reads CASSLIIGLEETQYF. CDR3 DNA sequence: TGTGCCAGCAGCTTAATCATTGGGCTAGAAGAGACCCAGTACTTC. Full variable domain (remainder filled in from reference TRBV7-9 and TRBJ2-5): DTGVSQNPRHKITKRGQNVTFRCDPISEHNRLYWYRQTLGQGPEFLTYFQNEAQLEKSRLLSDRFSAERPKGSFSTLEIQRTEQGDSAMYLCASSLIIGLEETQYFGPGTRLLVL.

With regard to this clone: Distinct nucleotide sequences in the sample also encode this CDR3. J is TRBJ1-2 and V is TRBV6-5; D may be TRBD1 (6 bases). The V gene lost 0 bases and the J gene lost 1 base, with 9 bases spanning the gap. Germline V lookup: CDR1 MNHEY, CDR2 SVGAGI. The CDR3 contains 15 residues. The CDR3 loop reads CASSYSEQGNYGYTF. CDR3 nucleotides: TGTGCCAGCAGTTACTCGGAACAGGGTAACTATGGCTACACCTTC.

The chain is built from TRBV15 and TRBJ2-7, with D possibly being TRBD1 or TRBD2 (6 bases each). The CDR3 runs 15 residues. Trimming pared 1 base from V and 4 bases from J, leaving 14 bases between. Germline lookup yields CDR1 LNHNV and CDR2 YYDKDF (reference sequence). CDR3 region: CATSRAPGALYEQYF. CDR3 in DNA: TGTGCCACCAGCAGAGCCCCGGGGGCGCTTTACGAGCAGTACTTC.

This clone appeared a single time. CDR3: CASSRTGRVLREKLFF. In DNA form, the CDR3 reads TGTGCCAGCAGCAGGACAGGGCGGGTTCTTCGTGAAAAACTGTTTTTT. The V gene is TRBV11-1, the J gene TRBJ1-4; 8 nucleotides line up with TRBD1. Germline V lookup: CDR1 SGHAT, CDR2 FQDESV (reference sequence). V lost 5 bases and J lost 7; bases outside the gene matches: 12. CDR3 length: 16 amino acids.

The chain couples TRBV10-3 to TRBJ2-7; the D gene could be TRBD1 or TRBD2 (5 bases each). Trimming took off 7 bases at V and 2 bases at J, with 18 bases between the two ends. The CDR3 runs 15 residues. Germline V CDR1 and CDR2: ENHRY, SYGVKD. This CDR3 is CAITKGEPEAYEQYF. DNA for the CDR3: TGTGCCATCACCAAAGGGGAGCCGGAGGCCTACGAGCAGTACTTC.

This rearrangement joins TRBV4-3 to TRBJ2-5; unclear D gene. This CDR3 is built from 16 residues. The V end lost 0 bases, the J end lost 2 bases, and 13 bases lay between the germline ends. CDR1 and CDR2 (germline): LGHNA, YSLEER. CDR3: CASSQEWSIRQETQYF. The CDR3 DNA reads as TGCGCCAGCAGCCAAGAATGGAGTATCCGGCAAGAGACCCAGTACTTC.